These T cell receptor beta chains were read from a single sample in a study of T cells after posttransplantation cyclophosphamide. Measured with immunoSEQ multiplex PCR; TCRdb has only the in-frame clones, and not every one. The sample has about 12,000 clones; 90% to 95% are singletons. Material: PBMCs, obtained after allogeneic stem cell transplant with posttransplant cyclophosphamide. The receptors shown here come from a female patient between 30 and 40 years old who received an allogeneic stem cell transplant from an unrelated donor, was CMV-positive, and had no GVHD. These T cells may partly come from the graft donor. CDR3s include the opening cysteine and the closing phenylalanine or tryptophan. Fields, in order: CDR3 protein, CDR3 DNA, J gene, clone size, D gene, V gene. D genes are given only for firm matches. Clone size is stated in some rows and not others, as once, few, many or a class when expanded.

cdr3_aa: CAIRQGLAGRDEQFF
cdr3_nt: TGTGCCATCAGGCAGGGACTAGCGGGAAGGGATGAGCAGTTCTTC
j_call: TRBJ2-1
clone_size: .
d_call: TRBD2
v_call: TRBV10-3

cdr3_aa: CASSQDTAGTRHSYEQYF
cdr3_nt: TGTGCCAGCAGCCAAGATACCGCCGGGACAAGGCATTCCTACGAGCAGTACTTC
j_call: TRBJ2-7
clone_size: once
d_call: .
v_call: TRBV14

cdr3_aa: CASTISTPDRGYEQYF
cdr3_nt: TGTGCCAGCACCATTTCTACCCCGGACAGGGGGTACGAGCAGTACTTC
j_call: TRBJ2-7
clone_size: .
d_call: TRBD1
v_call: TRBV11-2

cdr3_aa: CASSLTGTGQETQYF
cdr3_nt: TGTGCCAGCAGCTTAACAGGGACAGGACAAGAGACCCAGTACTTC
j_call: TRBJ2-5
clone_size: .
d_call: TRBD1
v_call: TRBV7-3

cdr3_aa: CASSLQGENTEAFF
cdr3_nt: TGTGCCAGCAGCCTACAGGGAGAGAACACTGAAGCTTTCTTT
j_call: TRBJ1-1
clone_size: once
d_call: .
v_call: TRBV11-3

cdr3_aa: CASSTGQFTYEQYF
cdr3_nt: TGCGCCAGCAGCACCGGACAGTTTACCTACGAGCAGTACTTC
j_call: TRBJ2-7
clone_size: .
d_call: .
v_call: TRBV5-1

cdr3_aa: CASSPLAGDGYNEQFF
cdr3_nt: TGTGCCAGTAGTCCCTTAGCGGGAGACGGCTACAATGAGCAGTTCTTC
j_call: TRBJ2-1
clone_size: .
d_call: TRBD2
v_call: TRBV19

cdr3_aa: CASSQVRGDNEQFF
cdr3_nt: TGCGCCAGCAGCCAAGTGCGGGGGGACAATGAGCAGTTCTTC
j_call: TRBJ2-1
clone_size: .
d_call: TRBD2
v_call: TRBV4-1

cdr3_aa: CSVEDRQGTGELFF
cdr3_nt: TGCAGCGTTGAAGATCGACAGGGCACCGGGGAGTTGTTTTTT
j_call: TRBJ2-2
clone_size: .
d_call: TRBD1
v_call: TRBV29-1

cdr3_aa: CAISGPGGDWNEQFF
cdr3_nt: TGTGCCATCAGTGGCCCCGGGGGGGACTGGAATGAGCAGTTCTTC
j_call: TRBJ2-1
clone_size: .
d_call: TRBD2
v_call: TRBV10-3

cdr3_aa: CASSWPGTGENIQYF
cdr3_nt: TGTGCCAGCAGTTGGCCCGGGACAGGCGAAAACATTCAGTACTTC
j_call: TRBJ2-4
clone_size: .
d_call: TRBD1
v_call: TRBV5-8

cdr3_aa: CASSGPRLAGGYEQYF
cdr3_nt: TGTGCCAGCAGTGGACCCCGACTAGCGGGAGGTTACGAGCAGTACTTC
j_call: TRBJ2-7
clone_size: once
d_call: TRBD2
v_call: TRBV2

cdr3_aa: CASSPRGGENTEAFF
cdr3_nt: TGTGCCAGCTCACCACGGGGGGGTGAGAACACTGAAGCTTTCTTT
j_call: TRBJ1-1
clone_size: .
d_call: .
v_call: TRBV18

cdr3_aa: CASSLWQGSYEQYF
cdr3_nt: TGTGCCAGCAGCTTATGGCAGGGATCCTACGAGCAGTACTTC
j_call: TRBJ2-7
clone_size: .
d_call: .
v_call: TRBV7-9

cdr3_aa: CASSPPDTKFPNEQFF
cdr3_nt: TGTGCCAGTAGCCCACCTGACACGAAGTTCCCCAATGAGCAGTTCTTC
j_call: TRBJ2-1
clone_size: .
d_call: .
v_call: TRBV19

cdr3_aa: CAISRLGTVEEETQYF
cdr3_nt: TGTGCCATCAGCCGGCTTGGGACTGTTGAGGAAGAGACCCAGTACTTC
j_call: TRBJ2-5
clone_size: .
d_call: .
v_call: TRBV10-3

cdr3_aa: CASSPGQGLRYTF
cdr3_nt: TGTGCCAGCAGCCCCGGACAGGGGTTGCGCTACACCTTC
j_call: TRBJ1-2
clone_size: .
d_call: TRBD1
v_call: TRBV9

cdr3_aa: CASSSLAGSIYEQYF
cdr3_nt: TGTGCCAGCAGCTCCCTAGCGGGCTCAATCTACGAGCAGTACTTC
j_call: TRBJ2-7
clone_size: .
d_call: TRBD2
v_call: TRBV11-2

cdr3_aa: CASRKGTYEQYF
cdr3_nt: TGTGCCAGCAGGAAAGGGACTTACGAGCAGTACTTC
j_call: TRBJ2-7
clone_size: .
d_call: .
v_call: TRBV6-7

cdr3_aa: CASSRLLLNTEAFF
cdr3_nt: TGTGCCAGCAGCCGTCTTCTATTGAACACTGAAGCTTTCTTT
j_call: TRBJ1-1
clone_size: few
d_call: .
v_call: TRBV5-4

cdr3_aa: CASSELEAFGETQYF
cdr3_nt: TGTGCCAGCAGTGAATTGGAGGCATTCGGAGAGACCCAGTACTTC
j_call: TRBJ2-5
clone_size: once
d_call: .
v_call: TRBV6-1

cdr3_aa: CASSPLGQGSSYEQYF
cdr3_nt: TGTGCCAGCTCACCATTAGGACAGGGAAGCTCCTACGAGCAGTACTTC
j_call: TRBJ2-7
clone_size: .
d_call: TRBD1
v_call: TRBV18

cdr3_aa: CASSYSSGGLGTEAFF
cdr3_nt: TGTGCCAGCAGTTACTCGAGCGGGGGGCTGGGTACTGAAGCTTTCTTT
j_call: TRBJ1-1
clone_size: .
d_call: .
v_call: TRBV6-5